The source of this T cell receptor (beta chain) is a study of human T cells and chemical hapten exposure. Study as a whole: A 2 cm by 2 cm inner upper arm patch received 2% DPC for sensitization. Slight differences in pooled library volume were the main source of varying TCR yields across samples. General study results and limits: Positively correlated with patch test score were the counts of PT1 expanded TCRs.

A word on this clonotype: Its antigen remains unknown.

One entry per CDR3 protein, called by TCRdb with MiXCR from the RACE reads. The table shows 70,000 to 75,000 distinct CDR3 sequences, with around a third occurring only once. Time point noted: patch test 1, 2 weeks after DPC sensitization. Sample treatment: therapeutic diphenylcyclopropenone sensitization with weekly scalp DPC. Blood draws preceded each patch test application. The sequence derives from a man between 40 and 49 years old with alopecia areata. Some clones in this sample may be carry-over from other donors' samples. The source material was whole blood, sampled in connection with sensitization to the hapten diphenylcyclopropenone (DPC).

The CDR3 bases are TGTGCCAGCAGACCCCCCAATAGCGGGAGCACCGGGGAGCTGTTTTTT. Translated: CASRPPNSGSTGELFF. This chain joins TRBV13 and TRBJ2-2; the match to TRBD2 covers 9 bases. Unmatched junction bases numbered 9, after V lost 6 bases and J lost 4 bases. The CDR3 is 16 residues long. Germline CDR1 PRHDT, CDR2 FYEKMQ (reference sequence).